The 20 T cell receptor beta chains listed next were all sequenced from one sample in a study of OX40 agonist ivuxolimab in advanced cancers. TCRdb's table, derived via immunoSEQ multiplex PCR, lists solely in-frame clones and lacks some. This sample has roughly 70,000 clones; 85% to 90% occur once, and the top ten carry 0.4% to 0.65%. The sequenced sample was CD4+ or CD8+ T cells sorted from blood, obtained in a trial of the OX40 agonist ivuxolimab. Every receptor here comes from an adult with an advanced solid tumor such as melanoma, head and neck, liver or kidney cancer.

This chain links TRBV28 with TRBJ2-2; TRBD2 agrees at 11 bases. V shed 6 bases and J 6 bases; nucleotides not matched to a gene: 12. The CDR3 totals 17 residues. Germline V CDR1 and CDR2: MDHEN, SYDVKM. CDR3 in DNA: TGTGCCAGCAGGGGGCCGTGGAATAGCGGGAGGGCCGGGGAGCTGTTTTTT. Its translation is CASRGPWNSGRAGELFF.

Only a few counts were recorded for this clone. This rearrangement joins TRBV7-8 to TRBJ1-2; D is uncertain. Trimming left V 1 base short and J 8 bases short, with 17 bases between. The CDR3 sequence is 15 residues long. Germline lookup yields CDR1 SGHVS and CDR2 FQNEAQ. The DNA for the CDR3 is TGTGCCAGCAGCTTAGGCGATTGGACGCCCGGGGGCTACACCTTC. Residues: CASSLGDWTPGGYTF.

The chain combines TRBV2 with TRBJ2-7, with 10 bases lining up with TRBD1. Trimming took 5 bases from V and 3 from J; bases not matched to a gene: 1. CDR3 length: 13 residues. The V gene's germline CDR1 is SNHLY and CDR2 FYNNEI. The CDR3 nucleotides read TGTGCCAGCAGTTGGGACAGGGGCTACGAGCAGTACTTC. Protein: CASSWDRGYEQYF.

V usage is TRBV10-3 and J usage is TRBJ2-6; D not resolved. Looked up from germline, CDR1 is ENHRY and CDR2 is SYGVKD. The ends were cut back, 4 bases at V and 0 bases at J, with 10 bases in the middle. The CDR3 totals 16 residues. The CDR3 protein is CAISGAQISGANVLTF. The CDR3 bases are TGTGCCATCAGTGGAGCACAAATCTCTGGGGCCAACGTCCTGACTTTC.

This chain uses TRBV4-2 with TRBJ2-5, with 9 bases aligning to TRBD2. V was clipped by 1 base and J by 1 base; unmatched bases: 4. CDR1 is LGHNA and CDR2 is YNFKEQ in the germline V gene. The CDR3 is 16 amino acids. CDR3 amino acids: CASSQGGGRAQETQYF. CDR3 in DNA: TGTGCCAGCAGCCAAGGAGGCGGGAGGGCCCAAGAGACCCAGTACTTC.

This rearrangement joins TRBV28 to TRBJ1-2; D remains ambiguous. Trimming shortened V by 3 bases and J by 6 bases, and 17 bases separated the two germline ends. The CDR3 has 15 amino acids. The germline V gene encodes CDR1 MDHEN and CDR2 SYDVKM. The CDR3 nucleotides read TGTGCCAGCAGTTTTTTTGGGAACGTGAAGGATGGCTACACCTTC. This sequence encodes CASSFFGNVKDGYTF.

The chain recombines TRBV11-3 with TRBJ2-7; no reliable D call. The V and J ends lost 3 bases and 0 bases respectively, with 15 bases between them. Germline lookup yields CDR1 SGHNT and CDR2 YENEEA. The CDR3 has 16 amino acids. Here the CDR3 DNA reads TGTGCCAGCAGCTTGGTCCTGGCAAGGAGCTCCTACGAGCAGTACTTC. It is translated as CASSLVLARSSYEQYF.

The rearrangement uses TRBV10-3 and TRBJ2-1, with unresolved D. Trimming left V 8 bases short and J 9 bases short, with 14 bases between. CDR3 length equals 12 residues. Germline V gene sequence: CDR1 ENHRY, CDR2 SYGVKD. The CDR3, as DNA: TGTGCCATCTCTTTCTTTCCCGGTGAGCAGTTCTTC. Translation gives CAISFFPGEQFF.

The chain uses TRBV6-5 and TRBJ2-2; possibly TRBD1 for D (6 bases). V was trimmed by 8 bases and J by 1 base, leaving 11 bases between them. Germline CDR1 is MNHEY and CDR2 is SVGAGI. This CDR3 spans 14 amino acids. CDR3 DNA sequence: TGTGCCAGCGGAAAGGACAGGAACACCGGGGAGCTGTTTTTT. It is translated as CASGKDRNTGELFF.

A single count supports this clone. The rearrangement links TRBV9 to TRBJ2-2; D not certain. Trimming took 4 bases from V and 2 from J, leaving 9 bases between them. This CDR3 region has 14 residues. Germline CDR1 reads SGDLS; CDR2 reads YYNGEE. In DNA, the CDR3 is TGTGCCAGCAGCAACCGGGTCAACACCGGGGAGCTGTTTTTT. It is translated as CASSNRVNTGELFF.

This clone is a singleton in its sample. V is TRBV27 and J is TRBJ2-4; tentative D call: TRBD2 (5 bases). Germline CDR1 is MNHEY and CDR2 is SMNVEV (reference sequence). The CDR3 extends over 14 amino acids. V lost 4 bases and J lost 8, with 15 bases in between. The CDR3 loop is CASSSADFPDIQYF. In nucleotides, the CDR3 is TGTGCCAGCAGTTCAGCGGACTTTCCTGACATTCAGTACTTC.

A single count supports this clone. The chain combines TRBV29-1 with TRBJ2-1, with 15 bases aligning to TRBD2. Trimming cost V 5 bases and J 1 base; bases outside gene matches: 6. The CDR3 loop spans 17 amino acids. CDR1 is SQVTM and CDR2 is ANQGSEA in the germline V gene. The CDR3 sequence is CSVSPGLAGGSYNEQFF. CDR3 bases: TGCAGCGTTTCCCCGGGACTAGCGGGAGGTTCCTACAATGAGCAGTTCTTC.

This chain connects TRBV10-1 to TRBJ1-5, with 9 bases that match TRBD1. Trimming cost V 3 bases and J 1 base; bases outside gene matches: 4. CDR1 is WNHNN and CDR2 is SYGVQD in the germline V gene (reference sequence). This CDR3 comprises 16 residues. This CDR3 reads CASSDPDRGSNQPQHF. CDR3 coding DNA: TGCGCCAGCAGTGATCCCGACAGGGGGAGCAATCAGCCCCAGCATTTT.

The V and J genes are TRBV4-1 and TRBJ2-2; the match to TRBD2 covers 11 bases. Germline V gives CDR1 MGHRA, CDR2 YSYEKL. The CDR3 totals 20 residues. J lost 2 bases, V lost 6 bases, and 17 bases had no gene match. DNA for the CDR3: TGCGCCAGCAGTCCGCAAGGGCTAGCGGGAGGCCGAGTAAACACCGGGGAGCTGTTTTTT. Translation gives CASSPQGLAGGRVNTGELFF.

CDR3 bases: TGCGCCAGCAGCCGAATGTTAGGGGGGCGTCTGGGGGAGACCCAGTACTTC. Translation gives CASSRMLGGRLGETQYF. The chain joins TRBV5-1 to TRBJ2-5; the D call may be TRBD1 or TRBD2 (6 bases each). V lost 4 bases, J lost 5 bases, and 24 bases lay in between. The germline V gene has CDR1 SGHRS and CDR2 YFSETQ. The length of the CDR3 is 17 residues.

The chain recombines TRBV7-8 with TRBJ1-1; possibly TRBD1 for D (6 bases). V lost 5 bases to trimming and J lost 4 bases, with 17 bases between them. This CDR3 region has 15 residues. CDR1 and CDR2 (germline): SGHVS, FQNEAQ. The CDR3 region has the DNA TGTGCCAGCAGCCCCAAGGTGGGGGCGGGCACTGAAGCTTTCTTT. This codes for CASSPKVGAGTEAFF.

This clone has only one observation. This sequence joins TRBV6-5 and TRBJ2-5, with D possibly matching TRBD2 (6 bases). The germline gives CDR1 MNHEY, CDR2 SVGAGI. This CDR3 region has 14 residues. Trimming removed 5 bases from V and 2 bases from J, with 12 bases in between. CDR3 bases: TGTGCCAGCAGTCGTATAGCGGATCAAGAGACCCAGTACTTC. Translated, it gives CASSRIADQETQYF.

The gene calls are TRBV11-2 and TRBJ2-5; TRBD1 matches at 11 bases. With 5 bases clipped from V and 2 bases from J, the junction kept 1 base outside the gene matches. Germline V gene sequence: CDR1 SGHAT, CDR2 FQNNGV. The CDR3 sequence is 14 residues long. CDR3 sequence reads: CASSRDRGQETQYF. CDR3 nucleotide sequence: TGTGCCAGCAGCCGGGACAGGGGGCAAGAGACCCAGTACTTC.

V usage is TRBV28 and J usage is TRBJ2-2; D not resolved. V lost 5 bases and J 5 bases, leaving 12 bases between the germline ends. The germline CDR1 and CDR2 sequences are MDHEN and SYDVKM. This CDR3 has 14 residues. The chain's CDR3 is CASSHHSKTGELFF. In nucleotides, the CDR3 is TGTGCCAGCAGTCACCACAGCAAAACCGGGGAGCTGTTTTTT.

The rearrangement links TRBV5-1 to TRBJ2-3; D possibly corresponds to TRBD1 (5 bases). The CDR3 contains 15 residues. Germline CDR1 is SGHRS and CDR2 is YFSETQ. Deletions cut 0 bases from V and 5 bases from J, with 13 bases between. CDR3 amino acids: CASSLEGRIRDTQYF. The CDR3 DNA reads TGCGCCAGCAGCTTGGAGGGGCGCATCCGAGATACGCAGTATTTT. Full variable domain (remainder filled in from reference TRBV5-1 and TRBJ2-3): KAGVTQTPRYLIKTRGQQVTLSCSPISGHRSVSWYQQTPGQGLQFLFEYFSETQRNKGNFPGRFSGRQFSNSRSEMNVSTLELGDSALYLCASSLEGRIRDTQYFGPGTRLTVL.